These T cell receptor beta chains were read from a single sample in a study of blood T cell repertoires in COVID-19. Generated by immunoSEQ multiplex PCR, the TCRdb table keeps only in-frame clones and is missing some. The repertoire holds roughly 310,000 clones, almost 90% seen once, with roughly 2.9% in the top ten. Sequencing used peripheral blood. The source is a woman aged 25 to 39 with COVID-19, enrolled during active disease. CDR3s include the opening cysteine and the closing phenylalanine or tryptophan. The D gene is left open where the match is weak. Clone size is shown for a subset of rows, as once, few, many or a class of expanded clone.

clone_size: .
d_call: .
j_call: TRBJ1-5
v_call: TRBV11-2
cdr3_aa: CASSADRNQPQHF
cdr3_nt: TGTGCCAGCAGCGCGGACAGAAATCAGCCCCAGCATTTT

clone_size: .
d_call: TRBD2
j_call: TRBJ2-1
v_call: TRBV6-5
cdr3_aa: CASSLLAGENNEQFF
cdr3_nt: TGTGCCAGCAGCCTACTAGCGGGGGAAAACAATGAGCAGTTCTTC

clone_size: once
d_call: .
j_call: TRBJ2-2
v_call: TRBV29-1
cdr3_aa: CSVGLTGTGELFF
cdr3_nt: TGCAGCGTTGGACTAACGGGCACCGGGGAGCTGTTTTTT

clone_size: few
d_call: .
j_call: TRBJ1-5
v_call: TRBV4-1
cdr3_aa: CASSQVPLGREDQPQHF
cdr3_nt: TGCGCCAGCAGCCAAGTCCCCCTGGGCAGGGAAGATCAGCCCCAGCATTTT

clone_size: .
d_call: TRBD2
j_call: TRBJ2-2
v_call: TRBV3-1/TRBV3-2
cdr3_aa: CASSQRLAGHTGELFF
cdr3_nt: TGTGCCAGCAGCCAGCGACTAGCGGGACACACCGGGGAGCTGTTTTTT

clone_size: .
d_call: TRBD1
j_call: TRBJ2-1
v_call: TRBV10-1
cdr3_aa: CASSPRQGASYNEQFF
cdr3_nt: TGCGCCAGCAGCCCTAGACAGGGGGCTTCCTACAATGAGCAGTTCTTC

clone_size: .
d_call: .
j_call: TRBJ2-1
v_call: TRBV7-3
cdr3_aa: CASSFGSGELYNEQFF
cdr3_nt: TGTGCCAGCAGCTTCGGGTCGGGAGAGCTCTACAATGAGCAGTTCTTC

clone_size: .
d_call: TRBD1
j_call: TRBJ1-6
v_call: TRBV5-8
cdr3_aa: CASTGGRGSSPLHF
cdr3_nt: TGTGCCAGCACCGGTGGCAGGGGGAGTTCACCCCTCCACTTT

clone_size: .
d_call: .
j_call: TRBJ1-2
v_call: TRBV5-4
cdr3_aa: CASSLAGGTNYGYTF
cdr3_nt: TGTGCCAGCAGCTTGGCGGGGGGCACTAACTATGGCTACACCTTC

clone_size: .
d_call: .
j_call: TRBJ1-3
v_call: TRBV30
cdr3_aa: CAWRRGPSGNTIYF
cdr3_nt: TGTGCCTGGAGGCGGGGGCCCTCTGGAAACACCATATATTTT

clone_size: .
d_call: TRBD2
j_call: TRBJ2-1
v_call: TRBV11-3
cdr3_aa: CASSSGLGGGNEQFF
cdr3_nt: TGTGCCAGCAGCTCCGGACTTGGGGGGGGAAATGAGCAGTTCTTC

clone_size: .
d_call: TRBD1
j_call: TRBJ1-2
v_call: TRBV29-1
cdr3_aa: CSVSGQGVNGYTF
cdr3_nt: TGCAGCGTTTCCGGACAGGGCGTTAATGGCTACACCTTC

clone_size: .
d_call: TRBD2
j_call: TRBJ2-2
v_call: TRBV19
cdr3_aa: CASGPSGTSTGELFF
cdr3_nt: TGTGCCAGTGGCCCTAGCGGGACCTCCACCGGGGAGCTGTTTTTT

clone_size: .
d_call: .
j_call: TRBJ1-4
v_call: TRBV30
cdr3_aa: CAWSVSRWGEKLFF
cdr3_nt: TGTGCCTGGAGTGTATCCCGGTGGGGCGAAAAACTGTTTTTT

clone_size: .
d_call: TRBD2
j_call: TRBJ2-1
v_call: TRBV6-6
cdr3_aa: CASSPGVAGGGEQFF
cdr3_nt: TGTGCCAGCAGTCCTGGGGTAGCGGGAGGGGGTGAGCAGTTCTTC

clone_size: once
d_call: .
j_call: TRBJ1-1
v_call: TRBV14
cdr3_aa: CASSQVEVTEAFF
cdr3_nt: TGTGCCAGCAGCCAAGTCGAGGTAACTGAAGCTTTCTTT